The entry that follows covers one T cell receptor (beta chain) sequence. The antigen is undetermined. The sample originates from a study of STAT3 mutations in large granular lymphocyte leukemia. Assay used: immunoSEQ multiplex PCR; TCRdb lists only in-frame clones, some missing. The data contain 30,000 to 40,000 clones, 70% to 90% of them singletons. Findings of the study overall: In T-cell large granular lymphocyte leukemia, about half of patients showed multiple immunodominant subclonotypes. After therapy, about 35% of the 18 patients switched clonotypes, all new clones STAT3 wild type.

This receptor was identified in a man in his fifties or sixties with T-cell large granular lymphocyte leukemia. Some clones in this sample may be carry-over from other donors' samples. Sample: peripheral blood mononuclear cells.

The CDR3 spells CASSPQAGEYYNEQFF. For the CDR3, the DNA is TGTGCCAGCTCACCACAAGCGGGAGAGTACTACAATGAGCAGTTCTTC. V is TRBV18 and J is TRBJ2-1, with 8 bases matching TRBD2. V was pared by 1 base and J by 3 bases, with 5 bases of the junction left unmatched. The germline CDR1 and CDR2 sequences are KGHSH and LQKENI. The CDR3 is 16 residues long.